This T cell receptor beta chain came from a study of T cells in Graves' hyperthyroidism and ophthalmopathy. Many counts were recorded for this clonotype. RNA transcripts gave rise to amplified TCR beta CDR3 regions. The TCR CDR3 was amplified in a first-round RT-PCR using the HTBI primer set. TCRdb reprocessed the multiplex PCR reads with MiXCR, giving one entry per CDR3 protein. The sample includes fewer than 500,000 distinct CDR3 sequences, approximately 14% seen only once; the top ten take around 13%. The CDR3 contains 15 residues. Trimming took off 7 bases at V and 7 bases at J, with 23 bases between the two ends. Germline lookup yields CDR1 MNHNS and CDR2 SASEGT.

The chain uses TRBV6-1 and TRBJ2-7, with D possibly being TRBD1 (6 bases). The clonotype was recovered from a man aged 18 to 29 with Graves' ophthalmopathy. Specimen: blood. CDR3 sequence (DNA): TGTGCCAGCATTTCGCAGGGGCCCCGTTCGGGAGAGCAGTACTTC. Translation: CASISQGPRSGEQYF.